The sequence of this T cell receptor (beta chain) was determined in a study of cytomegalovirus exposure and HLA in healthy donors. Study results and limitations: Reportedly, diagnosis of cytomegalovirus status by the classifier showed high specificity and sensitivity.

CDR1 LNHDA and CDR2 SQIVND come from the germline V gene (reference sequence). CDR3 length: 15 amino acids. Deletions cut 4 bases from V and 6 bases from J, with 18 bases between. The PCR employed 60 Vbeta primers together with 13 Jbeta primers. Libraries were prepared by immunoSEQ multiplex PCR; TCRdb keeps only in-frame clonotypes and omits some of them. The table lists over 120,000 clones, 65% to 85% of them singletons. About this clone itself: What it recognizes is unknown.

This TCR came from a male donor in good health and CMV-seronegative. The chain uses TRBV19 and TRBJ1-1; tentatively, D is TRBD1 (6 bases). Sequencing was done on a sample of PBMCs. The CDR3 is CASSRPRQEFPEAFF. The CDR3 nucleotides read TGTGCCAGTAGTAGACCTAGACAGGAATTCCCTGAAGCTTTCTTT.